What follows are 22 T cell receptor beta chains derived from one specimen sequenced in a study of identical twins' blood T cells. MiXCR was run by TCRdb on the 5' RACE reads, yielding one entry per CDR3 protein. The sample consists of 400,000 or so distinct CDR3 sequences, roughly 27% of them appearing once. Material for sequencing was PBMCs. Source of these receptors: a woman between 18 and 49 years old in good health.

The chain links TRBV10-1 to TRBJ2-1; D uncertain. The CDR3 contains 13 residues. Germline lookup yields CDR1 WNHNN and CDR2 SYGVQD (reference sequence). V was trimmed by 3 bases and J by 5 bases, leaving 8 bases between them. The CDR3 DNA reads TGCGCCAGCAGTGATTATCGGGACAATGAGCAGTTCTTC. Amino acids: CASSDYRDNEQFF.

This clonotype was counted many times. The rearrangement uses TRBV9 and TRBJ2-2; unclear D gene. V was cut by 0 bases and J by 5 bases, with 8 bases left in between. The CDR3 loop spans 14 amino acids. The V gene's germline CDR1 is SGDLS and CDR2 YYNGEE. DNA for the CDR3: TGTGCCAGCAGCGTAGTGTCTCGAACCGGGGAGCTGTTTTTT. It encodes CASSVVSRTGELFF.

This rearrangement joins TRBV5-6 to TRBJ2-1, with D unclear. Deletions cut 4 bases from V and 0 bases from J, with 11 bases between. This CDR3 contains 15 residues. Germline CDR1 reads SGHDT; CDR2 reads YYEEEE. For the CDR3, the DNA is TGTGCCAGCAGCCGCGTTGGGGACTCCTACAATGAGCAGTTCTTC. Translation gives CASSRVGDSYNEQFF.

The chain recombines TRBV7-9 with TRBJ2-3; TRBD2 aligns across 12 bases. V lost 5 bases, J lost 1 base, and 16 bases stayed unmatched. CDR3 length: 20 residues. CDR1 is SEHNR, CDR2 FQNEAQ, per germline (reference sequence). The CDR3 coding sequence is TGTGCCAGCAGCCTCCCAGGACTAGCGGGACCTAATTCTGGCACAGATACGCAGTATTTT. It yields the protein CASSLPGLAGPNSGTDTQYF.

This chain uses TRBV4-2 with TRBJ2-2; no clear D. Germline V CDR1 and CDR2: LGHNA, YNFKEQ. The CDR3 covers 12 residues. V was pared by 0 bases and J by 6 bases, with 2 bases between. The CDR3 sequence is CASSQDSGELFF. The CDR3 bases are TGTGCCAGCAGCCAAGATTCCGGGGAGCTGTTTTTT.

The chain uses TRBV12-5 and TRBJ1-1; TRBD1 aligns across 8 bases. V gave up 8 bases and J gave up 0 bases; unmatched junction bases: 11. The CDR3 spans 16 residues. Germline V gives CDR1 LGHNT, CDR2 FRNRAP. DNA for the CDR3: TGTGCTAGTACGGTCCAGGGGGCAGTTGTGAACACTGAAGCTTTCTTT. Translated: CASTVQGAVVNTEAFF.

This clonotype was counted a few times. This chain links TRBV12-3 or TRBV12-4 with TRBJ1-5; 9 positions agree with TRBD1. Matching the DNA end better, TRBJ2-3 makes the J call doubtful. The CDR3 is 15 amino acids. CDR3 sequence: CASSPGQGYNQPQYF. CDR3 sequence (DNA): TGTGCCAGCAGTCCAGGACAGGGGTACAATCAGCCCCAGTATTTT.

In its sample, this clonotype was seen a few times. V usage is TRBV20-1 and J usage is TRBJ1-3, with no clear D. CDR3 length: 11 amino acids. The germline V gene has CDR1 DFQATT and CDR2 SNEGSKA (reference sequence). Trimming cost V 2 bases and J 4 bases, with 3 bases left between them. Here the CDR3 DNA reads TGCAGTGCTAGAAGGGGAAACACCATATATTTT. Encoded protein: CSARRGNTIYF.

The chain recombines TRBV6-5 with TRBJ2-7, with D possibly TRBD1 on 6 matching bases. The V end lost 5 bases, the J end lost 5 bases, and 13 bases lay between the germline ends. CDR3 length equals 13 residues. From germline, CDR1 is MNHEY and CDR2 SVGAGI. CDR3 region: CASSTGSPDEQYF. The DNA of the CDR3 is TGTGCCAGCAGTACAGGGTCCCCGGACGAGCAGTACTTC.

Notes on this clonotype: A junction end diverges from the germline sequence, so it may reflect a read error. This chain connects TRBV10-3 to TRBJ2-2; D is perhaps TRBD2 (5 bases). Germline values: CDR1 ENHRY, CDR2 SYGVKD. The length of the CDR3 is 13 residues. CDR3 protein: CAISADLVGELFF. The CDR3, as DNA: TGTGCCATCAGTGCCGACCTAGTCGGGGAGTTGTTTTTT.

This clonotype showed up just a few times. The V and J genes are TRBV29-1 and TRBJ2-2; 8 bases line up with TRBD1. J lost 2 bases, V lost 5 bases, and 4 bases had no gene match. This CDR3 has 14 residues. Germline V CDR1 and CDR2: SQVTM, ANQGSEA. Here the CDR3 reads CSVTDRGNTGELFF. The CDR3 DNA follows: TGCAGCGTTACTGACAGGGGAAACACCGGGGAGCTGTTTTTT.

This clonotype was counted ten times or more. This chain connects TRBV19 to TRBJ2-4; a possible D gene is TRBD2 (5 bases). Trimming pared 6 bases from V and 0 bases from J, leaving 9 bases between. The CDR3 is made up of 14 amino acids. Germline values: CDR1 LNHDA, CDR2 SQIVND (reference sequence). The CDR3 nucleotides are TGTGCCAGTAGCTACGGACTAGCCAAAAACATTCAGTACTTC. Protein sequence: CASSYGLAKNIQYF.

A remark on this clonotype: This may be a read error, as it is one base from a much larger clone. The chain combines TRBV29-1 with TRBJ2-1; 8 positions agree with TRBD1. Looked up from germline, CDR1 is SQVTM and CDR2 is ANQGSEA. The CDR3 length is 16 residues. In DNA form, the CDR3 reads TGCGGCGTGTTCTCTACGACAGGGGACAAATACAATGAGCAGTTCTTC. The encoded protein is CGVFSTTGDKYNEQFF.

The chain couples TRBV7-2 to TRBJ2-4, with 7 bases that match TRBD2. The CDR3 loop spans 15 amino acids. CDR1 and CDR2 (germline): SGHTA, FQGNSA. Trimming removed 3 bases from V and 3 bases from J; junction bases left unmatched: 5. CDR3 nucleotides: TGTGCCAGCAGCTTCGTCGGACTAGACAAAAACATTCAGTACTTC. Its protein is CASSFVGLDKNIQYF.

This clonotype has only a few counts. This rearrangement joins TRBV10-3 to TRBJ2-1; TRBD2 agrees at 9 bases. This CDR3 region has 15 residues. Germline-derived CDR1 and CDR2 are ENHRY and SYGVKD. The junction had 6 bases not matched to a gene; V was cut back by 1 base and J by 8 bases. CDR3 sequence reads: CAISELAGDSDEQFF. CDR3 in DNA: TGTGCCATCAGTGAGTTAGCGGGAGATTCGGATGAGCAGTTCTTC.

V and J are TRBV27 and TRBJ2-7; D is unclear. The germline V gene has CDR1 MNHEY and CDR2 SMNVEV (reference sequence). Trimming removed 4 bases at V and 1 base at J, with 11 bases between. The CDR3 totals 14 residues. CDR3: CASSYVGPSYEQYF. CDR3 DNA: TGTGCCAGCAGTTATGTGGGCCCTTCCTACGAGCAGTACTTC.

This clonotype was recorded many times. This chain links TRBV29-1 with TRBJ1-2; no reliable D call. The V gene lost 1 base and the J gene lost 4 bases, with 4 bases spanning the gap. The CDR3 is made up of 11 amino acids. Germline CDR1 SQVTM, CDR2 ANQGSEA. CDR3 in DNA: TGCAGCGTTGAAGGCCGCTATGGCTACACCTTC. This codes for CSVEGRYGYTF. Complete variable domain (other parts from reference TRBV29-1 and TRBJ1-2): SAVISQKPSRDICQRGTSLTIQCQVDSQVTMMFWYRQQPGQSLTLIATANQGSEATYESGFVIDKFPISRPNLTFSTLTVSNMSPEDSSIYLCSVEGRYGYTFGSGTRLTVV.

The chain recombines TRBV4-1 with TRBJ1-1; D might be TRBD1 (5 bases). The CDR3 extends over 15 amino acids. The V gene lost 6 bases and the J gene lost 0 bases, with 14 bases spanning the gap. In germline, CDR1 is MGHRA, CDR2 YSYEKL. CDR3 residues: CASRARDLVNTEAFF. The CDR3 DNA is TGCGCCAGCAGGGCTAGGGACCTGGTGAACACTGAAGCTTTCTTT.

The chain recombines TRBV5-1 with TRBJ1-2; D gene ambiguous. The CDR3 has 14 residues. V was shortened by 0 bases and J by 2 bases, with 8 bases between the two germline ends. Germline V gene sequence: CDR1 SGHRS, CDR2 YFSETQ. CDR3 DNA sequence: TGCGCCAGCAGCTTGGACAACACCAACTATGGCTACACCTTC. Its translation: CASSLDNTNYGYTF.

The rearrangement links TRBV29-1 to TRBJ2-7; no clear D gene. Germline assignment: CDR1 SQVTM and CDR2 ANQGSEA. The CDR3 contains 16 residues. Deletions cut 4 bases from V and 0 bases from J, with 19 bases between. CDR3 nucleotide sequence: TGCAGCGTTGTCAACGTAGCCGCCCAAGGCTCCTACGAGCAGTACTTC. It translates to CSVVNVAAQGSYEQYF.

V and J are TRBV20-1 and TRBJ1-1, with D perhaps TRBD1 (5 bases). CDR3 length: 14 amino acids. V was trimmed by 6 bases and J by 1 base, leaving 15 bases between them. Germline V gives CDR1 DFQATT, CDR2 SNEGSKA (reference sequence). The CDR3 sequence: CSAPIGGTNTEAFF. The CDR3 DNA reads TGCAGTGCGCCTATTGGGGGGACGAACACTGAAGCTTTCTTT.

The J gene is TRBJ1-6, the V gene TRBV5-1; D unresolved. The CDR3 has 17 residues. CDR1 is SGHRS, CDR2 YFSETQ, per germline. The V gene lost 1 base and the J gene lost 0 bases, with 11 bases spanning the gap. The CDR3 coding sequence is TGCGCCAGCAGCTTGCAGCCCGAAAGCTCCTATAATTCACCCCTCCACTTT. It translates to CASSLQPESSYNSPLHF.